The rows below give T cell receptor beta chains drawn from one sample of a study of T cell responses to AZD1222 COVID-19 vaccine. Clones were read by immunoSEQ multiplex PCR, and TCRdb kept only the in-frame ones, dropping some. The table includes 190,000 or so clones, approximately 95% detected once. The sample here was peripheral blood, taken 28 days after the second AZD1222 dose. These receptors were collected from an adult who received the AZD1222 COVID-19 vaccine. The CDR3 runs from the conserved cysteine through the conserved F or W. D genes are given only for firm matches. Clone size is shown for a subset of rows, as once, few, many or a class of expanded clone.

CASSSGTYRALGYGYTF	TGCGCCAGCAGCTCCGGCACCTACAGGGCTCTAGGCTATGGCTACACCTTC	TRBJ1-2	.	TRBV4-3	.
CASSPRQGNQPQHF	TGTGCCAGCAGTCCCCGACAGGGGAATCAGCCCCAGCATTTT	TRBJ1-5	TRBD1	TRBV6-6	.
CASSFVNEKLFF	TGTGCCAGCAGTTTCGTTAATGAAAAACTGTTTTTT	TRBJ1-4	.	TRBV27	.
CASSRTGVSNSPLHF	TGTGCCAGTAGTAGGACAGGGGTTAGTAATTCACCCCTCCACTTT	TRBJ1-6	TRBD1	TRBV19	few
CASSGDGNSGNTIYF	TGTGCCAGCAGCGGGGACGGAAACTCTGGAAACACCATATATTTT	TRBJ1-3	.	TRBV6-5	.
CAIRTGAGNTEAFF	TGTGCCATCAGGACCGGGGCGGGGAACACTGAAGCTTTCTTT	TRBJ1-1	.	TRBV10-3	.
CATTSPGGETDTQYF	TGTGCCACCACATCTCCCGGGGGGGAGACAGATACGCAGTATTTT	TRBJ2-3	TRBD2	TRBV7-9	few
CSASGQGGTDTQYF	TGCAGTGCTAGTGGGCAGGGAGGCACAGATACGCAGTATTTT	TRBJ2-3	.	TRBV20-1	.
CASSLRVNSPLHF	TGTGCCAGCAGCTTACGGGTTAATTCACCCCTCCACTTT	TRBJ1-6	.	TRBV5-6	.
CATSAGGGQGYEQYF	TGTGCCACCAGTGCGGGGGGGGGACAGGGTTACGAGCAGTACTTC	TRBJ2-7	.	TRBV24-1	.
CASSRERQEDFF	TGTGCCAGCAGCCGTGAGAGACAGGAGGATTTCTTT	TRBJ1-1	.	TRBV5-4	.
CASSLLGRDNYGYTF	TGTGCCAGCAGCTTGCTTGGACGGGATAACTATGGCTACACCTTC	TRBJ1-2	.	TRBV5-6	.
CASSIGQAMFRNQPQHF	TGTGCCAGCAGCATCGGACAGGCAATGTTCCGCAATCAGCCCCAGCATTTT	TRBJ1-5	TRBD1	TRBV5-4	.
CASSQPGTGGYEQYF	TGTGCCAGCAGCCAACCCGGGACAGGGGGCTACGAGCAGTACTTC	TRBJ2-7	TRBD1	TRBV3-1/TRBV3-2	.
CASSLTGLDGYTF	TGTGCCAGCAGCCTTACAGGGCTTGATGGCTACACCTTC	TRBJ1-2	.	TRBV7-2	.
CASSSGSGGVEQFF	TGTGCCAGCAGCTCTGGTAGCGGGGGCGTTGAGCAGTTCTTC	TRBJ2-1	TRBD2	TRBV7-3	.
CASAPHSNYGYTF	TGTGCCAGCGCCCCCCACTCTAACTATGGCTACACCTTC	TRBJ1-2	.	TRBV28	once
CASSWDRGAFF	TGTGCCAGCAGTTGGGACAGGGGAGCTTTCTTT	TRBJ1-1	TRBD1	TRBV28	.
CASSDPFRDQPYEQYF	TGTGCCAGCAGTGACCCGTTCCGGGACCAGCCCTACGAGCAGTACTTC	TRBJ2-7	.	TRBV25-1	.
CASSQDGTGRSWETQYF	TGCGCCAGCAGCCAAGATGGGACAGGGCGATCGTGGGAGACCCAGTACTTC	TRBJ2-5	TRBD1	TRBV4-1	.
CATLKRGAGLFF	TGTGCCACCTTAAAGAGAGGGGCAGGGCTGTTTTTT	TRBJ2-2	.	TRBV27	once
CASSYSGDFNEKLFF	TGTGCCAGCAGTTACTCGGGGGACTTTAATGAAAAACTGTTTTTT	TRBJ1-4	.	TRBV6-5	.
CAISMGSYNEQFF	TGTGCCATCTCGATGGGGTCCTACAATGAGCAGTTCTTC	TRBJ2-1	.	TRBV7-2	once
CASRGAGLTDTQYF	TGTGCCAGCAGGGGAGCGGGGCTCACAGATACGCAGTATTTT	TRBJ2-3	TRBD2	TRBV5-6	once
CAISVGGGTEAFF	TGTGCCATCAGTGTTGGGGGGGGGACTGAAGCTTTCTTT	TRBJ1-1	.	TRBV10-3	once
CASSLAGSREFEQYF	TGTGCCAGCAGCTTAGCGGGCAGCCGCGAGTTCGAGCAGTACTTC	TRBJ2-7	.	TRBV7-9	.
CASSLGLNTEAFF	TGTGCCAGCAGCTTAGGATTGAACACTGAAGCTTTCTTT	TRBJ1-1	.	TRBV11-2	.
CASSPGTFYEQYF	TGTGCCAGCAGCCCCGGGACTTTCTACGAGCAGTACTTC	TRBJ2-7	.	TRBV12-3/TRBV12-4	.
CASSEQRGGRETQYF	TGCGCCAGCAGTGAGCAGCGGGGGGGCCGTGAGACCCAGTACTTC	TRBJ2-5	TRBD2	TRBV10-1	once
CASRPGTGYEPQHF	TGTGCCAGCAGGCCCGGGACAGGGTATGAGCCCCAGCATTTT	TRBJ1-5	TRBD1	TRBV2	.
CASSFVREPRGEKLFF	TGTGCCAGTAGTTTCGTCAGGGAGCCGAGGGGTGAAAAACTGTTTTTT	TRBJ1-4	.	TRBV19	.
CASSSAGSYGYTF	TGTGCCAGCAGTTCCGCCGGGAGCTATGGCTACACCTTC	TRBJ1-2	.	TRBV6-6	.
CASSYGTGQTELFF	TGTGCCAGCAGCTACGGGACCGGACAGACGGAACTGTTTTTT	TRBJ1-4	.	TRBV7-9	.
CASSQAGLDPHEQFF	TGTGCCAGCAGCCAAGCGGGGCTAGATCCCCATGAGCAGTTCTTC	TRBJ2-1	.	TRBV4-2	.
CASSYSAQGAYGYTF	TGTGCCAGCAGTTACTCGGCACAGGGTGCCTATGGCTACACCTTC	TRBJ1-2	.	TRBV6-5	once
CASSAGANYGYTF	TGTGCCAGCAGCGCAGGCGCCAACTATGGCTACACCTTC	TRBJ1-2	.	TRBV11-2	.
CASSRTGEQYF	TGTGCCAGCAGCAGGACCGGCGAGCAGTACTTC	TRBJ2-7	.	TRBV7-2	.
CASSVSTGAIYF	TGTGCCAGCAGCGTTTCGACCGGCGCCATATATTTT	TRBJ1-3	.	TRBV9	few
CASSPGVGMNTEAFF	TGTGCCAGCAGCCCGGGGGTGGGGATGAACACTGAAGCTTTCTTT	TRBJ1-1	.	TRBV7-3	.
CASSPRGTGLKQPQHF	TGTGCCAGCTCCCCACGGGGGACAGGGTTGAAACAGCCCCAGCATTTT	TRBJ1-5	TRBD1	TRBV18	.
CAISERDHTTDTQYF	TGTGCCATCAGTGAACGGGACCATACCACAGATACGCAGTATTTT	TRBJ2-3	.	TRBV10-3	.
CASSLGTDRNTEAFF	TGTGCCAGCAGCTTAGGCACCGACAGGAACACTGAAGCTTTCTTT	TRBJ1-1	.	TRBV11-3	.
CASSVTGGSYEQYF	TGTGCCAGCAGCGTTACAGGGGGGTCCTACGAGCAGTACTTC	TRBJ2-7	TRBD1	TRBV9	.
CASSREDRDAGELFF	TGTGCCAGCAGCCGCGAGGACAGGGACGCCGGGGAGCTGTTTTTT	TRBJ2-2	TRBD1	TRBV11-1	.